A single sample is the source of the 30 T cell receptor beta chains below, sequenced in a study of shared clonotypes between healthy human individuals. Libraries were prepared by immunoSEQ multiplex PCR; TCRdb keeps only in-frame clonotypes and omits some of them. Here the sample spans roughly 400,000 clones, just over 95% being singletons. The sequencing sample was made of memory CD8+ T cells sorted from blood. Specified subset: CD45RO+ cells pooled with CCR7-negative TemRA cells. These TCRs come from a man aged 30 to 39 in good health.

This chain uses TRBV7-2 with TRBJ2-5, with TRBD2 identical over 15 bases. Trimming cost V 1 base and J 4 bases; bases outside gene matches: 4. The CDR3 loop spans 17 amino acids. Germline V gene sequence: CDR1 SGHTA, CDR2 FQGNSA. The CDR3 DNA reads TGTGCCAGCAGCTTAGGCGGACTAGCGGGAGGGAGAGAGACCCAGTACTTC. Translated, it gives CASSLGGLAGGRETQYF.

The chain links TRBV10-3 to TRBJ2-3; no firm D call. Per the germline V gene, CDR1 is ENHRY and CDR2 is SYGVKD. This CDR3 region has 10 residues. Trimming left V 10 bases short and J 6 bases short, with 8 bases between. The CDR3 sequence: CATLADTQYF. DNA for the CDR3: TGTGCCACCCTCGCGGATACGCAGTATTTT.

The CDR3 sequence: CASWGAPDQPQHF. In DNA, the CDR3 is TGTGCCAGCTGGGGGGCGCCGGATCAGCCCCAGCATTTT. The chain recombines TRBV6-5 with TRBJ1-5, with D perhaps TRBD1 (6 bases). V lost 8 bases and J lost 5, with 13 bases in between. CDR1 and CDR2 from the germline V gene are MNHEY and SVGAGI. The CDR3 is 13 residues long.

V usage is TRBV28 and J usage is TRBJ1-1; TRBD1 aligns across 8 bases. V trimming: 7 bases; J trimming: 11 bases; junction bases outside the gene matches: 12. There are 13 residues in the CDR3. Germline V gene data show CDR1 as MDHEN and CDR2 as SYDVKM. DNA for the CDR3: TGTGCCAGCACCGGACAGGGAGTTTTTTTGGCTTTCTTT. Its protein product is CASTGQGVFLAFF. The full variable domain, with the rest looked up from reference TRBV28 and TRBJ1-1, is DVKVTQSSRYLVKRTGEKVFLECVQDMDHENMFWYRQDPGLGLRLIYFSYDVKMKEKGDIPEGYSVSREKKERFSLILESASTNQTSMYLCASTGQGVFLAFFGQGTRLTVV.

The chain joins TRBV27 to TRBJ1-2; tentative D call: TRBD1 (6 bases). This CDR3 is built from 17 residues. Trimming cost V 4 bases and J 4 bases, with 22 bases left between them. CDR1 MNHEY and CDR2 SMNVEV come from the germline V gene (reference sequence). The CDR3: CASSSSARDTGLYGYTF. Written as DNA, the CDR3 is TGTGCCAGCAGTTCGTCGGCCCGGGACACGGGACTCTATGGCTACACCTTC.

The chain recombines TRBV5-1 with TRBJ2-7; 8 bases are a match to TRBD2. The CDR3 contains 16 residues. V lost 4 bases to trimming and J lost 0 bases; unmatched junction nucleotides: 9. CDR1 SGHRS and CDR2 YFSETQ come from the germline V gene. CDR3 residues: CASSTWTSRRSYEQYF. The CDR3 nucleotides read TGCGCCAGCAGCACTTGGACTAGCCGGCGCTCCTACGAGCAGTACTTC.

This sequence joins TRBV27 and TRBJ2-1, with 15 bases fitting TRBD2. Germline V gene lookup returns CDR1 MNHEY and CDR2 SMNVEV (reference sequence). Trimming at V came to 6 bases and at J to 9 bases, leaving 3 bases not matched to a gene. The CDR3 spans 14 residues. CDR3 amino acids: CASRGLAGGGEQFF. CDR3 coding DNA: TGTGCCAGCAGGGGACTAGCGGGAGGTGGTGAGCAGTTCTTC.

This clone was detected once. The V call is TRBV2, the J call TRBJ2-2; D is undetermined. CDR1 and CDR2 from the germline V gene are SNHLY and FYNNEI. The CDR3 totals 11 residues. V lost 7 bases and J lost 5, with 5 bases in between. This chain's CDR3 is CASTSTGELFF. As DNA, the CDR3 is TGTGCCAGCACCTCTACCGGGGAGCTGTTTTTT.

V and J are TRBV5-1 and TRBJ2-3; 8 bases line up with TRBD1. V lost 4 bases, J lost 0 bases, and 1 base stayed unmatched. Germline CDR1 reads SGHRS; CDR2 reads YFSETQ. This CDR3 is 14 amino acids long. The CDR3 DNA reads TGCGCCAGCAGCCAGGGGGCTAGCACAGATACGCAGTATTTT. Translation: CASSQGASTDTQYF.

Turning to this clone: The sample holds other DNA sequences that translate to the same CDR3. The CDR3 protein is CASSVGGYSNQPQHF. The CDR3 nucleotides read TGTGCCAGCAGCGTAGGGGGCTATAGCAATCAGCCCCAGCATTTT. The chain carries TRBV9 and TRBJ1-5, with D possibly TRBD1 on 5 matching bases. CDR1 and CDR2 from the germline V gene are SGDLS and YYNGEE. The CDR3 runs 15 residues. V lost 0 bases and J 0 bases, leaving 7 bases between the germline ends.

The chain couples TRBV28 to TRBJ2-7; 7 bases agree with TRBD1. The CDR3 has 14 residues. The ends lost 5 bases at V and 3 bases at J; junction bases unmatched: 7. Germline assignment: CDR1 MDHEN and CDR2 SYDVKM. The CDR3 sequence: CASSLTGAGYEQYF. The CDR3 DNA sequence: TGTGCCAGCAGTCTAACAGGGGCCGGCTACGAGCAGTACTTC. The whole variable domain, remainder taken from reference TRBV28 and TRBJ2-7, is DVKVTQSSRYLVKRTGEKVFLECVQDMDHENMFWYRQDPGLGLRLIYFSYDVKMKEKGDIPEGYSVSREKKERFSLILESASTNQTSMYLCASSLTGAGYEQYFGPGTRLTVT.

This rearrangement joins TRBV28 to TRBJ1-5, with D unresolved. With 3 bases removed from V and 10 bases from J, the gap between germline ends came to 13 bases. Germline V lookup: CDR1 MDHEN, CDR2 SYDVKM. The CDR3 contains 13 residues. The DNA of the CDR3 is TGTGCCAGCAGTTTCAGGTACCTGATCCCCCAGCATTTT. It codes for CASSFRYLIPQHF.

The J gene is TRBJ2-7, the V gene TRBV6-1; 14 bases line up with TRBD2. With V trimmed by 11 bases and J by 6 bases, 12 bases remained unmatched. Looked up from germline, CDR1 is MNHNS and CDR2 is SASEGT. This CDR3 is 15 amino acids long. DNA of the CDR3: TGTGCCGGTGAACCGGGACTAGCGGGAGTCGGCGAGCAGTACTTC. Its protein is CAGEPGLAGVGEQYF.

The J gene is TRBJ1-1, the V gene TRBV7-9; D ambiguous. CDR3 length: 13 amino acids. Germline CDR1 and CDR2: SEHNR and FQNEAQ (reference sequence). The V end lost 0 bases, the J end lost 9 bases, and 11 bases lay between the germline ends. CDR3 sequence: CASSLAGPRQAFF. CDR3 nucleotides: TGTGCCAGCAGCTTAGCGGGCCCCAGACAAGCTTTCTTT.

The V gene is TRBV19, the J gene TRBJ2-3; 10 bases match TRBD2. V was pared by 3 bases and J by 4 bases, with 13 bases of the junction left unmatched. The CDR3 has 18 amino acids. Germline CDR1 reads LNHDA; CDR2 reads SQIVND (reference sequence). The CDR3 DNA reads TGTGCCAGTAGTATCAAAGCCCGTGCTAGCGGGAGATCAGATACGCAGTATTTT. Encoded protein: CASSIKARASGRSDTQYF.

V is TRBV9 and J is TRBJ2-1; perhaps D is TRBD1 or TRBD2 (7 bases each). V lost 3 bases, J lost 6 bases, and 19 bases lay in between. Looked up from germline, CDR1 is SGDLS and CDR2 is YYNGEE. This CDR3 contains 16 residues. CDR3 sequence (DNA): TGTGCCAGCAGCGAGAGGACGGGCAGGGGGGGCAATGAGCAGTTCTTC. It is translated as CASSERTGRGGNEQFF. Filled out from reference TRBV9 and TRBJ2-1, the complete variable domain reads DSGVTQTPKHLITATGQRVTLRCSPRSGDLSVYWYQQSLDQGLQFLIQYYNGEERAKGNILERFSAQQFPDLHSELNLSSLELGDSALYFCASSERTGRGGNEQFFGPGTRLTVL.

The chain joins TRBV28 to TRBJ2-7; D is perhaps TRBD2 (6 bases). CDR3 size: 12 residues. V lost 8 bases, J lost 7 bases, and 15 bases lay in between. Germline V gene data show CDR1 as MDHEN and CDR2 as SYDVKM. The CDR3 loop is CASGDFLGEQYF. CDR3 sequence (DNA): TGTGCCAGCGGGGACTTTCTCGGGGAGCAGTACTTC. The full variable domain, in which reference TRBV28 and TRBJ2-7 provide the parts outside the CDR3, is DVKVTQSSRYLVKRTGEKVFLECVQDMDHENMFWYRQDPGLGLRLIYFSYDVKMKEKGDIPEGYSVSREKKERFSLILESASTNQTSMYLCASGDFLGEQYFGPGTRLTVT.

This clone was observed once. Written as DNA, the CDR3 is TGTGCTAGGGCGGGGGAGGAGTTCTTC. This sequence encodes CARAGEEFF. The V and J genes are TRBV12-5 and TRBJ2-1; 7 nucleotides match TRBD2. Trimming took 9 bases from V and 14 from J; bases not matched to a gene: 4. CDR3 length: 9 residues. Per the germline V gene, CDR1 is LGHNT and CDR2 is FRNRAP.

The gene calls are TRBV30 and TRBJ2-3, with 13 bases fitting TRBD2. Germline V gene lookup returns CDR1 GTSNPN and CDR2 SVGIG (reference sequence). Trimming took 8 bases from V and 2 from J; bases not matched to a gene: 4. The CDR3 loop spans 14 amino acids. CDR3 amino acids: CAAGTSGVTDTQYF. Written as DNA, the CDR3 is TGTGCCGCCGGGACTAGCGGGGTCACAGATACGCAGTATTTT.

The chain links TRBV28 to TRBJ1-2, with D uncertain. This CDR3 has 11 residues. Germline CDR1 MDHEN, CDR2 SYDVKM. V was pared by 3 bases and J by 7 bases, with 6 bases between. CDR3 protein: CASSFSGGYTF. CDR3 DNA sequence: TGTGCCAGCAGTTTCAGCGGTGGCTACACCTTC.

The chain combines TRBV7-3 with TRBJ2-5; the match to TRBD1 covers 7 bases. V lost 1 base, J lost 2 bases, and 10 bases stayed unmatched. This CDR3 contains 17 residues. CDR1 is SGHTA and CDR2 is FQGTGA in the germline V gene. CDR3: CASSLSPTPTGQETQYF. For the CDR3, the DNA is TGTGCCAGCAGCTTAAGCCCTACTCCGACAGGGCAAGAGACCCAGTACTTC. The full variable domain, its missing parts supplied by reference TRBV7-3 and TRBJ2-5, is GAGVSQTPSNKVTEKGKYVELRCDPISGHTALYWYRQSLGQGPEFLIYFQGTGAADDSGLPNDRFFAVRPEGSVSTLKIQRTERGDSAVYLCASSLSPTPTGQETQYFGPGTRLLVL.

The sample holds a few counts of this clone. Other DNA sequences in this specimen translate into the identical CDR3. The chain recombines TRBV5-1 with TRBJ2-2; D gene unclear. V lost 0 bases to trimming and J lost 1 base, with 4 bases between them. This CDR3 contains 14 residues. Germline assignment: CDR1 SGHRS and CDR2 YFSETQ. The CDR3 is CASSLGQNTGELFF. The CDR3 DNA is TGCGCCAGCAGCTTGGGGCAGAACACCGGGGAGCTGTTTTTT. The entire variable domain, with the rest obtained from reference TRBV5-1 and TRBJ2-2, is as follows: KAGVTQTPRYLIKTRGQQVTLSCSPISGHRSVSWYQQTPGQGLQFLFEYFSETQRNKGNFPGRFSGRQFSNSRSEMNVSTLELGDSALYLCASSLGQNTGELFFGEGSRLTVL.

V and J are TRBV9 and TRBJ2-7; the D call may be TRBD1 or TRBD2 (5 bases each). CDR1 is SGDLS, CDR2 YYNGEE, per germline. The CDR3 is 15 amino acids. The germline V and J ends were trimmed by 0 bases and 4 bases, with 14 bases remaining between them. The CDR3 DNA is TGTGCCAGCAGCGTAGACGCCGGGACCGAGTACGAGCAGTACTTC. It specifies CASSVDAGTEYEQYF.

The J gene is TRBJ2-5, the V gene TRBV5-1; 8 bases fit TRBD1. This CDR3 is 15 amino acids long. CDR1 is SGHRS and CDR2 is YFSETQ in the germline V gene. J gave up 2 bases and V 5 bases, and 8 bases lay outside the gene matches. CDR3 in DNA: TGCGCCAGCAGTTTGACAGGGGACCTGCAAGAGACCCAGTACTTC. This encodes CASSLTGDLQETQYF.

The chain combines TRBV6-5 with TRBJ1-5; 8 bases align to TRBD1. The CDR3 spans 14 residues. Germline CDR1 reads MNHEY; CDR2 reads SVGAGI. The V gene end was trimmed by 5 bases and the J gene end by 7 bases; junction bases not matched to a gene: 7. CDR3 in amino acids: CASSPPGGRQPQHF. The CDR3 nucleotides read TGTGCCAGCAGTCCCCCAGGGGGCAGGCAGCCCCAGCATTTT.

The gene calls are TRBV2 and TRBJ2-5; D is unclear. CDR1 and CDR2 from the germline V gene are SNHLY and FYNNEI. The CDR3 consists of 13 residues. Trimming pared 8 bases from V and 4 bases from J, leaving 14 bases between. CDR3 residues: CASRRRLGETQYF. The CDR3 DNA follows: TGTGCCAGCCGGCGTCGGCTTGGAGAGACCCAGTACTTC.

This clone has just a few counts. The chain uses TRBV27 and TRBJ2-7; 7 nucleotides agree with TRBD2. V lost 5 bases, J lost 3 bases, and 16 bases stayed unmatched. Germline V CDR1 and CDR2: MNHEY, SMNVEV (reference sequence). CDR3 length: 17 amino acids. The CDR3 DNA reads TGTGCCAGCAGTCCCTCCCCTGGGGGGGGAGGGTTCTACGAGCAGTACTTC. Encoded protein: CASSPSPGGGGFYEQYF.

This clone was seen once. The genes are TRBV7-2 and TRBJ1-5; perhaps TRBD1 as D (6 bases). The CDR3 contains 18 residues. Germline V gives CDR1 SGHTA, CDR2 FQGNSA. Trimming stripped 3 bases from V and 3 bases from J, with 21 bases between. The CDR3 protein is CASSFAQSRQDLNQPQHF. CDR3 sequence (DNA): TGTGCCAGCAGCTTTGCTCAATCCCGACAGGACCTCAATCAGCCCCAGCATTTT.

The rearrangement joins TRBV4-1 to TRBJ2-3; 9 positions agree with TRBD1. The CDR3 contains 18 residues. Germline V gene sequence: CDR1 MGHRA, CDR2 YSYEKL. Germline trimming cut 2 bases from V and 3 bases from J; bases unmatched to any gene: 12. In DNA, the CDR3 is TGCGCCAGCAGCCAAACCCCCCAGACAGGGGGGGGAACAGATACGCAGTATTTT. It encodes CASSQTPQTGGGTDTQYF.

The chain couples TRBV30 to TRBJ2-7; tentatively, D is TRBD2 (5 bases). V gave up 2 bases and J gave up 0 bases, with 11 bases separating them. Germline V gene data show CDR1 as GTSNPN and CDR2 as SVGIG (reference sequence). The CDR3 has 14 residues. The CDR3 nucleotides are TGTGCCTGGAGTCCGACGGGGAGCTCCTACGAGCAGTACTTC. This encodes CAWSPTGSSYEQYF. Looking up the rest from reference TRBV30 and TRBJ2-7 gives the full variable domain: SQTIHQWPATLVQPVGSPLSLECTVEGTSNPNLYWYRQAAGRGLQLLFYSVGIGQISSEVPQNLSASRPQDRQFILSSKKLLLSDSGFYLCAWSPTGSSYEQYFGPGTRLTVT.